The sequence of this TCR beta chain was determined in a study of CD8 T cells in Susac syndrome (dated by TCRdb to about 2019). Looking at the study overall: Of the Susac syndrome patients who were sequenced, 8 or 9 were in clinical remission while more than five had clinically active disease. At the time of blood withdrawal, Susac syndrome patients were either therapy-naive, taking corticosteroids (with some also receiving IVIg), or on IVIg alone. The study used repertoire sequencing to test whether antigen drove CD8+ T cell activation and differentiation in Susac syndrome. The study compared CD8+ T cell repertoire clonality among 11 to 12 healthy donors, around 14 Susac syndrome patients and roughly 16 multiple sclerosis patients. Beyond this particular receptor, the publication reports: The TCR sequencing and HLA analysis was acknowledged to have included a relatively small number of individuals. CD8+ repertoires in Susac syndrome showed clonal expansion, which was highest in CD8+ TEMRA cells and was greater in clinically active patients than in remitting patients. Looking at Susac-specific public clones, the researchers identified around 15 in the total CD8+ repertoire and five or six in the CD8+ TEMRA repertoire.

Its CDR3 holds 15 amino acids, cysteine through phenylalanine. Only the CDR3 region is kept as DNA, spanning 45 bases read in frame from base 1. Looking up the germline V gene (reference sequence) yields CDR1 GTSNPN and CDR2 SVGIG. Germline trimming amounts to 7 bases on V and 6 bases on J, with 16 as the count of junction bases outside the gene matches. RNA was extracted using the RNeasy kit, and 0.5 to 1 microgram was reverse transcribed with random hexamers. The immunoSEQ multiplex PCR assay, which covers 54 Vbeta and 13 Jbeta segments, was used to amplify TCR beta CDR3 regions. PCR amplification bias was corrected by using a synthetic template baseline for primer optimization and computational correction. The original methods were these. Reads were annotated to V, D and J genes according to IMGT and were analyzed with immunoSEQ Analyzer, with only productive sequences retained. Clonality was computed as one minus Shannon entropy normalized by log2 of the number of productive unique sequences. For each patient and control, public and private clones were evaluated within the 100 most prevalent clones. Susac-specific clones were defined as absent from healthy and MS cohorts, around 970 published viral clones and other ImmuneACCESS disease sequences. TCRdb trimmed public reads at Q25 via fastp, called clones via MiXCR and kept in-frame beta chains. When rows share a CDR3 protein, they turn into one entry using the most common DNA and genes. The V and J calls reflect TCRdb's pipeline rather than the authors' work. The sample profile shows about 190,000 distinct CDR3 sequences; 85% to 95% of them were found once. Approximately 0.15% of the sample comes from the top ten.

High-throughput TCR beta sequencing profiled peripheral blood CD8+ and CD4+ T cells from healthy donors, Susac syndrome patients and multiple sclerosis patients. The Susac syndrome patients fulfilled recently defined diagnostic criteria for definite or probable disease. Bulk CD8+ and CD4+ T cells were purified by magnetic negative isolation, whereas CD8+ TEMRA cells were enriched by FACS. Blood was collected in EDTA tubes and processed within 24 hours, with PBMCs isolated through density gradient centrifugation. PBMCs intended for TCR sequencing were cryopreserved in liquid nitrogen and thawed later in a water bath at 37 degrees C. Purity of sorted or isolated CD4+, CD8+ and CD8+ TEMRA cells was at least 90%. As to this clonotype: Which antigen it targets is not known. Base-call qualities are not available, and no considerably larger clone is one nucleotide away.

The sample comprised CD8+ T cells from PBMCs. The sequence is built from TRBV30 and TRBJ2-3, with 7 junctional bases fitting TRBD1. The source is a human donor with Susac syndrome. The bases are TGTGCCTTAATCGGGACAGCCGCTTATTCGGATACGCAGTATTTT. Protein translation: CALIGTAAYSDTQYF. Reference TRBV30 and TRBJ2-3 genes cover what lies past the CDR3, so the full variable domain is SQTIHQWPATLVQPVGSPLSLECTVEGTSNPNLYWYRQAAGRGLQLLFYSVGIGQISSEVPQNLSASRPQDRQFILSSKKLLLSDSGFYLCALIGTAAYSDTQYFGPGTRLTVL.